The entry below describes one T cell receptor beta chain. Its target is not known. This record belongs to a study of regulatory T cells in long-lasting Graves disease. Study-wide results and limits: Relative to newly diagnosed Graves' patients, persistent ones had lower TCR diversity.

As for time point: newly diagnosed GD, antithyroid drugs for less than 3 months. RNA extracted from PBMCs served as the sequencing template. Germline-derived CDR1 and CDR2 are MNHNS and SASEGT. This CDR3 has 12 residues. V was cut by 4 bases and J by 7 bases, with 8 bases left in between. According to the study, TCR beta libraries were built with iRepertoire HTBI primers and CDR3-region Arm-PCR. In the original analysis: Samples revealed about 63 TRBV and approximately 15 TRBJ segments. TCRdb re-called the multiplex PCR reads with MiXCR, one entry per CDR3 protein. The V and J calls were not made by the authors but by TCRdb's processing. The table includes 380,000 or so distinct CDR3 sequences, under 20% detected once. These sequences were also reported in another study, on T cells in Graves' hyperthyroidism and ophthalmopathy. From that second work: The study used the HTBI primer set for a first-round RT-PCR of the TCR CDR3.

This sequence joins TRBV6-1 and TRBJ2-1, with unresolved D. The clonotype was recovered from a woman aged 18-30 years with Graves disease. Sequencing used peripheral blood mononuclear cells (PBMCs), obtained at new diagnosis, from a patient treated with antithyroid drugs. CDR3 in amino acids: CASSGIRNEQFF. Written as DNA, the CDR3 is TGTGCCAGCAGTGGAATCAGGAATGAGCAGTTCTTC.